This record concerns one TCR beta chain sequence. Its antigen remains unidentified. Researchers reported sorting every CD8+ T cell subset in triplicate, roughly 300,000 cells per sort. The libraries of TRB cDNA were prepared using 5' RACE with UMI labels. TCRdb re-called the 5' RACE reads, yielding one record per CDR3 amino acid sequence without DNA. Its table lists some 120,000 distinct CDR3 sequences. The data stem from a study of CXCR3-negative and CXCR3-positive naive CD8 T cells. Study outcomes and limitations: The TRB CDR3s that CXCR3-positive naive cells carried were more hydrophobic than those of CXCR3-negative naive cells. Unlike memory cells, which differed, naive CXCR3-negative and CXCR3-positive cells had similar TRBV-TRBJ usage.

The TCR originated in a human donor in good health. Some clones in this sample may be carry-over from other donors' samples. The source material was naive CXCR3+ CD8+ T cells from blood. Subset meaning: CD45RO-CCR7+CD27+CD95- naive CD8+ T cells expressing CXCR3 (TNR3+).

CDR3 protein: CASSENTEAFF. V and J are TRBV28 and TRBJ1-1. From germline, CDR1 is MDHEN and CDR2 SYDVKM. The CDR3 has 11 amino acids. The whole variable domain, remainder taken from reference TRBV28 and TRBJ1-1, is DVKVTQSSRYLVKRTGEKVFLECVQDMDHENMFWYRQDPGLGLRLIYFSYDVKMKEKGDIPEGYSVSREKKERFSLILESASTNQTSMYLCASSENTEAFFGQGTRLTVV.